This T cell receptor (beta chain) was profiled in a study of blood T cell repertoires in COVID-19. The Seattle patients, enrolled during active infection, were followed longitudinally. Some clones are missing from TCRdb's copy, which holds only in-frame ones; the method was immunoSEQ multiplex PCR. This table holds roughly 200,000 clones, under 90% found once. The source material was peripheral blood. This clonotype was sampled from a person between 70 and 80 years old with COVID-19, enrolled during active disease.

CDR3 residues: CASSQQGSSAAYEQYF. The CDR3 nucleotides are TGTGCCAGCAGCCAACAGGGGTCCAGCGCCGCCTACGAGCAGTACTTC. The chain recombines TRBV7-2 with TRBJ2-7; 7 bases are shared with TRBD1. CDR1 is SGHTA, CDR2 FQGNSA, per germline. V gave up 5 bases and J gave up 2 bases; unmatched junction bases: 12. The CDR3 spans 16 residues.